This TCR beta chain originates from a study of blood T cells in healthy people across ages. This clonotype was counted only a few times. Antigen unknown. The CDR3 length is 17 residues. V dropped 7 bases and J dropped 0 bases, with 20 bases sitting between them. CDR1 and CDR2 (germline): MGHRA, YSYEKL. Sample-barcoded 5' priming and a J-beta primer mix drove a second PCR of roughly 7 to 11 cycles. TCRdb independently ran MiXCR on the 5' RACE reads; one entry per CDR3 protein. The sample has about 1.6 million distinct CDR3 sequences, about 35% seen once. Findings of the study overall: The lack of PBMC sorting stopped any conclusive naive versus antigen-experienced comparison.

The TCR comes from a woman aged 25 to 39 in good health. The source material was blood. The rearrangement joins TRBV4-1 to TRBJ2-3; tentative D call: TRBD1 (5 bases). Here the CDR3 DNA reads TGCGCCAGCAACCAGAGACACCAGGGCGAAAGCACAGATACGCAGTATTTT. Amino acids: CASNQRHQGESTDTQYF.